This entry lists 13 T cell receptor beta chains sequenced from one sample in a study of blood T cell repertoires in COVID-19. Data came from immunoSEQ multiplex PCR; TCRdb stores just in-frame clones and leaves some out. Among about 200,000 clones listed, about 86% were seen once. Input material: PBMCs or T cells enriched from blood (not recorded which). The receptor source for this set is a man aged 40-49 years who had recovered from COVID-19.

The J gene is TRBJ1-3, the V gene TRBV4-3, with TRBD1 as a possible D gene (6 bases). V lost 3 bases and J 0 bases, leaving 15 bases between the germline ends. Germline CDR1 and CDR2: LGHNA and YSLEER. There are 17 residues in the CDR3. DNA of the CDR3: TGCGCCAGCAGCCAGGGAGCACAGGGATTCTCTGGAAACACCATATATTTT. This sequence encodes CASSQGAQGFSGNTIYF.

The rearrangement joins TRBV3-1 (or the pseudogene TRBV3-2) to TRBJ1-2; TRBD1 matches at 7 bases. V shed 4 bases, J shed 2 bases, and the junction held 4 bases outside the gene matches. The germline V gene has CDR1 LGHDT and CDR2 YNNKEL (reference sequence). This CDR3 is 14 amino acids long. CDR3 residues: CASSRPGQNYGYTF. The CDR3 DNA reads TGTGCCAGCAGCCGACCGGGACAGAACTATGGCTACACCTTC.

This clone was observed once. V and J are TRBV5-1 and TRBJ1-4, with 7 positions matching TRBD1. Germline V lookup: CDR1 SGHRS, CDR2 YFSETQ. The CDR3 spans 15 residues. Trimming cost V 4 bases and J 4 bases; bases outside gene matches: 7. Here the CDR3 DNA reads TGCGCCAGCAGCCCATACAGGGGTGGTAATGAAAAACTGTTTTTT. Its protein is CASSPYRGGNEKLFF.

This rearrangement joins TRBV24-1 to TRBJ1-2, with 7 bases aligning to TRBD1. This CDR3 has 13 amino acids. Germline CDR1 is KGHDR and CDR2 is SFDVKD. Losses at the gene ends were 7 bases for V and 6 bases for J; bases not matched to a gene: 7. The CDR3 DNA sequence: TGTGCCACCAGCCAACAGGGGACCAATGGCTACACCTTC. This encodes CATSQQGTNGYTF.

The V and J genes are TRBV4-1 and TRBJ1-1; maybe TRBD1 (5 bases). There are 14 residues in the CDR3. The germline gives CDR1 MGHRA, CDR2 YSYEKL. V was clipped by 3 bases and J by 4 bases, with 12 bases between them. The DNA of the CDR3 is TGCGCCAGCAGCCAGACGTGGAGGGGCACTGAAGCTTTCTTT. Its protein product is CASSQTWRGTEAFF.

The chain links TRBV9 to TRBJ1-5; unclear D gene. CDR3 length: 17 amino acids. Germline V lookup: CDR1 SGDLS, CDR2 YYNGEE. Trimming cost V 5 bases and J 1 base, with 19 bases left between them. CDR3 DNA sequence: TGTGCCAGCAGTGAGGGCCATACCTTAGGGAGCAATCAGCCCCAGCATTTT. Protein product: CASSEGHTLGSNQPQHF.

The rearrangement joins TRBV5-6 to TRBJ1-1; tentatively, D is TRBD1 (5 bases). With 8 bases removed from V and 6 bases from J, the gap between germline ends came to 14 bases. Germline V gene sequence: CDR1 SGHDT, CDR2 YYEEEE. The CDR3 is 12 amino acids. The CDR3 region has the DNA TGTGCCAGTAACCTCTGGGGGGCTGAAGCTTTCTTT. As protein: CASNLWGAEAFF.

CDR3: CASSMALGGYGYTF. CDR3 bases: TGTGCCAGTAGTATGGCCTTGGGGGGCTATGGCTACACCTTC. This sequence joins TRBV19 and TRBJ1-2; maybe TRBD1 (5 bases). V gave up 3 bases and J gave up 4 bases, with 12 bases separating them. The CDR3 has 14 amino acids. Per the germline V gene, CDR1 is LNHDA and CDR2 is SQIVND (reference sequence).

The chain couples TRBV7-3 to TRBJ2-1; 12 nucleotides line up with TRBD2. Germline CDR1 and CDR2: SGHTA and FQGTGA. The CDR3 sequence is 15 residues long. The V segment lost 5 bases and the J segment 9 bases; nucleotides outside the gene matches: 8. In nucleotides, the CDR3 is TGTGCCAGCAGCCCGTCTAGCGGGGGGGCAGGTGAGCAGTTCTTC. Encoded protein: CASSPSSGGAGEQFF.

The rearrangement links TRBV4-2 to TRBJ2-7, with 7 bases fitting TRBD1. CDR1 and CDR2 from the germline V gene are LGHNA and YNFKEQ. V was pared by 1 base and J by 0 bases, with 6 bases of the junction left unmatched. This CDR3 spans 16 amino acids. The CDR3 DNA reads as TGTGCCAGCAGCCAAGGCGACCGGGACAGCTCCTACGAGCAGTACTTC. Protein product: CASSQGDRDSSYEQYF.

This chain joins TRBV4-2 and TRBJ2-2; 8 bases agree with TRBD2. Trimming cost V 4 bases and J 1 base; bases outside gene matches: 2. Germline V gene lookup returns CDR1 LGHNA and CDR2 YNFKEQ. The CDR3 length is 15 residues. CDR3 nucleotide sequence: TGTGCCAGCAGCCCCAGCGGGAGGAACACCGGGGAGCTGTTTTTT. This sequence encodes CASSPSGRNTGELFF.

The sample holds a few counts of this clone. CDR3 DNA: TGCGCCAGCAGCGTACTAGCGGGGGTTGAATACGAGCAGTACTTC. It specifies CASSVLAGVEYEQYF. This sequence joins TRBV5-1 and TRBJ2-7; TRBD2 matches 11 bases. The germline CDR1 and CDR2 sequences are SGHRS and YFSETQ. The CDR3 is 15 amino acids. J gave up 4 bases and V 4 bases, and 7 bases lay outside the gene matches.

This sequence joins TRBV11-2 and TRBJ1-5; possibly TRBD1 for D (5 bases). Trimming took off 5 bases at V and 6 bases at J, with 14 bases between the two ends. The germline gives CDR1 SGHAT, CDR2 FQNNGV. This CDR3 is built from 14 residues. The CDR3 DNA is TGTGCCAGCAGCCCAGACCCAGGGTCTCAGCCCCAGCATTTT. It is translated as CASSPDPGSQPQHF.